Listed here are 30 T cell receptor beta chains from one sample, sequenced in a study of cytomegalovirus exposure and HLA in healthy donors (dated by TCRdb to 2015 to 2018). Libraries were made using the immunoSEQ multiplex PCR assay. Entries here come from immuneACCESS through TCRdb and include only in-frame sequences with V and J called. Some clones fail to appear in such tables; in the studies checked, an unresolved V gene covers under half of the shortfall, and the cause of the remainder is unknown. For this sample the table gives 150,000 or so clones, of which 70% to 90% were detected only once. The top ten hold under 25% of the sample. Sequenced sample: PBMCs. The receptor source for this set is a man between 18 and 29 years old in good health and CMV-seropositive.

The chain recombines TRBV5-6 with TRBJ1-5; D might be TRBD1 (6 bases). Deletions cut 7 bases from V and 11 bases from J, with 19 bases between. The CDR3 is made up of 13 amino acids. CDR1 and CDR2 (germline): SGHDT, YYEEEE. The CDR3 DNA reads as TGTGCCAGCTCGCGGGGGCCCCTGGGGGCCCAGCATTTT. This codes for CASSRGPLGAQHF. The whole variable domain, filled in from reference TRBV5-6 and TRBJ1-5, reads DAGVTQSPTHLIKTRGQQVTLRCSPKSGHDTVSWYQQALGQGPQFIFQYYEEEERQRGNFPDRFSGHQFPNYSSELNVNALLLGDSALYLCASSRGPLGAQHFGDGTRLSIL.

The chain joins TRBV27 to TRBJ2-5; D uncertain. The CDR3 totals 14 residues. From germline, CDR1 is MNHEY and CDR2 SMNVEV (reference sequence). V shed 3 bases and J shed 7 bases, with 15 bases lying between them. The CDR3 DNA follows: TGTGCCAGCAGTTTCACAGATGCTTTTCGGACCCAGTACTTC. The encoded protein is CASSFTDAFRTQYF.

This clone was recorded once. The CDR3 nucleotides are TGTGCCACCACGGACAGACATCGGCGCTACACCTTC. Encoded protein: CATTDRHRRYTF. The V call is TRBV5-8, the J call TRBJ1-2, with TRBD1 as a possible D gene (6 bases). CDR1 and CDR2 from the germline V gene are SGHTS and YDEGEE. Trimming stripped 9 bases from V and 9 bases from J, with 18 bases between. This CDR3 is built from 12 residues.

V and J are TRBV6-1 and TRBJ1-2; 7 bases agree with TRBD1. The CDR3 loop spans 15 amino acids. Trimming removed 3 bases from V and 2 bases from J; junction bases left unmatched: 6. CDR1 MNHNS and CDR2 SASEGT come from the germline V gene. CDR3 protein: CASSEQGVLNYGYTF. DNA of the CDR3: TGTGCCAGCAGTGAGCAGGGGGTACTAAACTATGGCTACACCTTC.

The rearrangement links TRBV18 to TRBJ2-1; 10 bases are shared with TRBD2. Germline trimming cut 3 bases from V and 4 bases from J; bases unmatched to any gene: 9. The length of the CDR3 is 17 residues. From germline, CDR1 is KGHSH and CDR2 LQKENI. The CDR3 DNA reads TGTGCCAGCTCACCCACAAGGACTAGCGGAACATACAATGAGCAGTTCTTC. Translated, it gives CASSPTRTSGTYNEQFF.

In its sample, this clone was seen once. V gene TRBV27 combines with J gene TRBJ1-1; 9 bases align to TRBD1. This CDR3 spans 13 amino acids. CDR1 and CDR2 from the germline V gene are MNHEY and SMNVEV (reference sequence). Trimming cost V 4 bases and J 10 bases; bases outside gene matches: 7. CDR3 residues: CASSSRTGELAFF. The CDR3 nucleotides are TGTGCCAGCAGTTCCCGGACAGGGGAGTTAGCTTTCTTT.

The rearrangement links TRBV7-2 to TRBJ1-2; TRBD1 is a possible D gene (6 bases). The V end was cut by 0 bases, the J end by 4 bases, with 12 bases between. CDR1 is SGHTA, CDR2 FQGNSA, per germline. This CDR3 contains 15 residues. The CDR3 DNA is TGTGCCAGCAGCTTAGCCGGGGGGGCCGTCTATGGCTACACCTTC. Translation gives CASSLAGGAVYGYTF.

Only a few counts were recorded for this clone. This chain connects TRBV21-1 to TRBJ1-5. TRBV21-1 is a pseudogene segment. The CDR3 is 19 residues long. CDR3 nucleotides: TGTGCCAGCAGCAAAATTTCCAACGGGGGGAGAGTAAGCAATCAGCCCCAGCATTTT. This encodes CASSKISNGGRVSNQPQHF.

This clone has just one count. The gene calls are TRBV7-6 and TRBJ1-5; D is possibly TRBD1 (6 bases). The V end lost 3 bases, the J end lost 5 bases, and 11 bases lay between the germline ends. The CDR3 is 14 amino acids. The germline V gene encodes CDR1 SGHVS and CDR2 FNYEAQ. CDR3 in amino acids: CASSLTGNDQPQHF. CDR3 coding DNA: TGTGCCAGCAGCTTGACAGGAAACGATCAGCCCCAGCATTTT.

The CDR3, as DNA: TGCGCCAGCAGCCGTAGCGGGGGCCCCACAGATACGCAGTATTTT. Protein product: CASSRSGGPTDTQYF. The chain joins TRBV5-1 to TRBJ2-3; 9 bases are a match to TRBD2. CDR1 and CDR2 (germline): SGHRS, YFSETQ. Trimming at V came to 4 bases and at J to 2 bases, leaving 5 bases not matched to a gene. This CDR3 spans 15 amino acids. The variable domain in full, completed from reference TRBV5-1 and TRBJ2-3, reads KAGVTQTPRYLIKTRGQQVTLSCSPISGHRSVSWYQQTPGQGLQFLFEYFSETQRNKGNFPGRFSGRQFSNSRSEMNVSTLELGDSALYLCASSRSGGPTDTQYFGPGTRLTVL.

The chain joins TRBV5-6 to TRBJ2-6; D perhaps matches TRBD1 (6 bases). This CDR3 region has 16 residues. The V end was cut by 8 bases, the J end by 0 bases, with 15 bases between. Germline V gene lookup returns CDR1 SGHDT and CDR2 YYEEEE. CDR3 residues: CASLALGGSGANVLTF. The CDR3 DNA follows: TGTGCCAGTCTCGCGCTAGGGGGCTCTGGGGCCAACGTCCTGACTTTC.

The rearrangement joins TRBV10-3 to TRBJ1-1; D is unclear. Germline CDR1 is ENHRY and CDR2 is SYGVKD. This CDR3 spans 16 amino acids. Trimming left V 0 bases short and J 1 base short, with 12 bases between. The CDR3 here is CAISESTMTGNTEAFF. For the CDR3, the DNA is TGTGCCATCAGTGAGTCCACCATGACGGGGAACACTGAAGCTTTCTTT.

This rearrangement joins TRBV6-1 to TRBJ1-6; 7 bases line up with TRBD1. Trimming cost V 10 bases and J 11 bases; bases outside gene matches: 17. Germline values: CDR1 MNHNS, CDR2 SASEGT. The CDR3 has 15 residues. The CDR3: CATQKPDRNEAPLHF. The CDR3 DNA reads TGTGCCACTCAAAAACCGGACAGGAACGAGGCACCCCTCCACTTT.

The J gene is TRBJ2-6, the V gene TRBV19; no firm D call. The CDR3 extends over 15 amino acids. Per germline, CDR1 LNHDA and CDR2 SQIVND (reference sequence). The V end lost 7 bases, the J end lost 4 bases, and 14 bases lay between the germline ends. The CDR3 reads CASIGPPLGANVLTF. The DNA for the CDR3 is TGTGCCAGTATTGGGCCGCCCCTGGGGGCCAACGTCCTGACTTTC.

This clone was found a few times. The J gene is TRBJ1-2, the V gene TRBV27, with TRBD1 as a possible D gene (5 bases). The V gene's germline CDR1 is MNHEY and CDR2 SMNVEV (reference sequence). The V and J ends lost 5 bases and 8 bases respectively, with 12 bases between them. This CDR3 contains 12 residues. Here the CDR3 reads CASSPQGSGYTF. CDR3 nucleotides: TGTGCCAGCAGTCCGCAGGGATCCGGCTACACCTTC.

The chain has TRBV6-5 and TRBJ1-1, with 10 bases matching TRBD1. The germline gives CDR1 MNHEY, CDR2 SVGAGI. The CDR3 runs to 14 residues. J gave up 6 bases and V 6 bases, and 7 bases lay outside the gene matches. CDR3 amino acids: CASSPGTGDPEAFF. The CDR3 DNA reads TGTGCCAGCAGCCCCGGGACAGGGGACCCTGAAGCTTTCTTT.

For the CDR3, the DNA is TGTGCCAGCAGCCCGGGGCCTGGAGGGACTGAAGCTTTCTTT. Translated, it gives CASSPGPGGTEAFF. The chain carries TRBV7-3 and TRBJ1-1; tentatively, D is TRBD1 (5 bases). The V gene's germline CDR1 is SGHTA and CDR2 FQGTGA. V lost 5 bases and J lost 5, with 15 bases in between. The CDR3 runs to 14 residues.

This rearrangement joins TRBV27 to TRBJ2-7, with TRBD2 matching over 9 bases. Germline V gene sequence: CDR1 MNHEY, CDR2 SMNVEV (reference sequence). V was clipped by 2 bases and J by 5 bases; unmatched bases: 10. CDR3 length equals 16 residues. This CDR3 is CASSLRGGRAVDEQYF. The CDR3 DNA reads as TGTGCCAGCAGTTTAAGAGGCGGGAGGGCCGTCGACGAGCAGTACTTC.

In DNA form, the CDR3 reads TGTGCCTGGAAGGCGGGAGCGTCGGATACGCAGTATTTT. Amino acid sequence: CAWKAGASDTQYF. This chain links TRBV30 with TRBJ2-3; 7 bases match TRBD2. Per the germline V gene, CDR1 is GTSNPN and CDR2 is SVGIG (reference sequence). V shed 4 bases, J shed 6 bases, and the junction held 7 bases outside the gene matches. The CDR3 is 13 amino acids.

This sequence joins TRBV30 and TRBJ2-7; 9 bases fit TRBD1. V dropped 8 bases and J dropped 6; count of bases not matched to a gene: 11. Germline V lookup: CDR1 GTSNPN, CDR2 SVGIG (reference sequence). The CDR3 contains 13 residues. CDR3 nucleotide sequence: TGTGCCAGCACGGGACAGGGTGAGGTCGAGCAGTACTTC. It specifies CASTGQGEVEQYF.

The rearrangement uses TRBV4-3 and TRBJ1-2, with D possibly TRBD1 on 5 matching bases. Germline CDR1 and CDR2: LGHNA and YSLEER. Trimming took 3 bases from V and 7 from J, leaving 21 bases between them. The CDR3 has 16 residues. This CDR3 is CASSQLGDLRALGYTF. CDR3 in DNA: TGCGCCAGCAGCCAGCTAGGGGATTTAAGGGCGCTTGGCTACACCTTC.

The J gene is TRBJ2-7, the V gene TRBV5-6, with D possibly matching TRBD1 (5 bases). The germline V gene encodes CDR1 SGHDT and CDR2 YYEEEE. V was pared by 2 bases and J by 4 bases, with 10 bases between. The CDR3 totals 13 residues. The CDR3 DNA reads TGTGCCAGCAGCTTCAGGGATCGGTACGAGCAGTACTTC. Its protein product is CASSFRDRYEQYF.

This chain connects TRBV2 to TRBJ2-2, with D hard to call. The CDR3 consists of 10 residues. Germline values: CDR1 SNHLY, CDR2 FYNNEI. Here the CDR3 reads CAAGTGELFF. For the CDR3, the DNA is TGTGCGGCAGGCACCGGGGAGCTGTTTTTT.

This clone was seen more than once but under ten times. The V and J genes are TRBV30 and TRBJ1-2; D is perhaps TRBD1 (6 bases). The CDR3 totals 13 residues. Germline V gene sequence: CDR1 GTSNPN, CDR2 SVGIG (reference sequence). V lost 3 bases and J 7 bases, leaving 15 bases between the germline ends. CDR3 DNA: TGTGCCTGGAGAATAACAGGGACTAGTGGCTACACCTTC. This gives the protein CAWRITGTSGYTF. The full variable domain, completed using reference TRBV30 and TRBJ1-2, is SQTIHQWPATLVQPVGSPLSLECTVEGTSNPNLYWYRQAAGRGLQLLFYSVGIGQISSEVPQNLSASRPQDRQFILSSKKLLLSDSGFYLCAWRITGTSGYTFGSGTRLTVV.

V and J are TRBV2 and TRBJ2-7; 8 bases are shared with TRBD1. Losses at the gene ends were 11 bases for V and 0 bases for J; bases not matched to a gene: 9. CDR1 and CDR2 (germline): SNHLY, FYNNEI. CDR3 size: 14 residues. CDR3 DNA sequence: TGTGCCGGGTCAAGGGACAGGAGCTCCTACGAGCAGTACTTC. Its protein product is CAGSRDRSSYEQYF. Based on the CDR3 plus reference TRBV2 and TRBJ2-7, the full variable domain is EPEVTQTPSHQVTQMGQEVILRCVPISNHLYFYWYRQILGQKVEFLVSFYNNEISEKSEIFDDQFSVERPDGSNFTLKIRSTKLEDSAMYFCAGSRDRSSYEQYFGPGTRLTVT.

The chain employs TRBV5-6 and TRBJ2-7, with D possibly TRBD1 on 6 matching bases. V dropped 3 bases and J dropped 1 base, with 8 bases sitting between them. Per germline, CDR1 SGHDT and CDR2 YYEEEE. This CDR3 is 13 amino acids long. In nucleotides, the CDR3 is TGTGCCAGCAGCTGGGACATTTCCTACGAGCAGTACTTC. Its translation: CASSWDISYEQYF.

The genes are TRBV27 and TRBJ1-3; D may be TRBD1 (6 bases). Trimming took off 6 bases at V and 4 bases at J, with 10 bases between the two ends. In germline, CDR1 is MNHEY, CDR2 SMNVEV (reference sequence). The CDR3 totals 13 residues. The CDR3 DNA sequence: TGTGCCAGCAGGGGGGCAGGGGGAAACACCATATATTTT. This encodes CASRGAGGNTIYF.

The gene calls are TRBV6-5 and TRBJ1-4; possible D gene TRBD1, 5 bases. With 1 base removed from V and 8 bases from J, the gap between germline ends came to 17 bases. Per the germline V gene, CDR1 is MNHEY and CDR2 is SVGAGI. This CDR3 contains 16 residues. In nucleotides, the CDR3 is TGTGCCAGCAGTTACTACAAAGGGTCAGGGAACGAAAAACTGTTTTTT. It encodes CASSYYKGSGNEKLFF.

With respect to this clone: Other DNA sequences in the same sample also yield this CDR3. The chain is built from TRBV7-3 and TRBJ2-2; 9 bases fit TRBD2. The CDR3 loop spans 15 amino acids. Germline values: CDR1 SGHTA, CDR2 FQGTGA. Trimming took 4 bases from V and 1 from J; bases not matched to a gene: 1. CDR3 in amino acids: CASSYSGGNTGELFF. The CDR3 nucleotides are TGTGCCAGCAGCTATAGCGGGGGGAACACCGGGGAGCTGTTTTTT.

The chain has TRBV19 and TRBJ2-2; 10 nucleotides match TRBD1. The germline V gene encodes CDR1 LNHDA and CDR2 SQIVND (reference sequence). J gave up 5 bases and V 1 base, and 4 bases lay outside the gene matches. The CDR3 spans 16 residues. The CDR3 sequence is CASSIGDRGRTGELFF. In DNA form, the CDR3 reads TGTGCCAGTAGTATAGGGGACAGGGGTAGGACCGGGGAGCTGTTTTTT.